A single sample is the source of the 8 T cell receptor beta chains below, sequenced in a study of blood T cell repertoires in COVID-19. Method: immunoSEQ multiplex PCR; TCRdb's copy keeps in-frame clones and lacks some. The table lists around 220,000 clones, around nine tenths of them singletons. Sequences were obtained from PBMCs or T cells enriched from blood (not recorded which). The receptors derive from a young woman who had recovered from COVID-19.

This chain uses TRBV7-9 with TRBJ1-2; D is possibly TRBD1 (6 bases). V shed 1 base and J shed 5 bases, with 11 bases lying between them. The germline V gene encodes CDR1 SEHNR and CDR2 FQNEAQ (reference sequence). The CDR3 spans 14 residues. The CDR3 region is CASSLDEGGYGYTF. The DNA for the CDR3 is TGTGCCAGCAGCTTAGATGAAGGGGGATATGGCTACACCTTC.

This clone was recorded once. The rearrangement links TRBV9 to TRBJ2-7; unclear D gene. Trimming left V 10 bases short and J 4 bases short, with 18 bases between. Looked up from germline, CDR1 is SGDLS and CDR2 is YYNGEE. CDR3 length: 13 amino acids. The CDR3 region is CARSYLINYEQYF. The CDR3 DNA reads as TGTGCCCGTTCGTACTTGATTAATTACGAGCAGTACTTC.

The V call is TRBV5-1, the J call TRBJ2-3; 10 bases are a match to TRBD1. The CDR3 consists of 16 residues. Germline trimming cut 3 bases from V and 5 bases from J; bases unmatched to any gene: 9. CDR1 and CDR2 from the germline V gene are SGHRS and YFSETQ. CDR3 bases: TGCGCCAGCAGCTCGGTCGACGGGACAGGGGAAGATACGCAGTATTTT. Translation: CASSSVDGTGEDTQYF. Using reference TRBV5-1 and TRBJ2-3 for the parts outside the CDR3, the full variable domain is KAGVTQTPRYLIKTRGQQVTLSCSPISGHRSVSWYQQTPGQGLQFLFEYFSETQRNKGNFPGRFSGRQFSNSRSEMNVSTLELGDSALYLCASSSVDGTGEDTQYFGPGTRLTVL.

V usage is TRBV10-3 and J usage is TRBJ1-6, with D perhaps matching TRBD1 (5 bases). This CDR3 has 14 residues. Germline-derived CDR1 and CDR2 are ENHRY and SYGVKD. V was trimmed by 8 bases and J by 3 bases, leaving 11 bases between them. The CDR3 DNA follows: TGTGCCATCTCGGTGGGGGGCTATAATTCACCCCTCCACTTT. This translates into CAISVGGYNSPLHF.

This rearrangement joins TRBV19 to TRBJ1-3, with 7 bases aligning to TRBD1. The CDR3 has 15 amino acids. The V gene end was trimmed by 5 bases and the J gene end by 0 bases; junction bases not matched to a gene: 4. The germline CDR1 and CDR2 sequences are LNHDA and SQIVND (reference sequence). This CDR3 reads CASSLRTGSGNTIYF. DNA of the CDR3: TGTGCCAGTAGTCTACGGACAGGCTCTGGAAACACCATATATTTT.

V gene TRBV15 combines with J gene TRBJ1-3; no reliable D call. The CDR3 loop spans 14 amino acids. Germline V gene data show CDR1 as LNHNV and CDR2 as YYDKDF (reference sequence). V was clipped by 5 bases and J by 4 bases, with 12 bases between them. CDR3 sequence reads: CATSAEAAGNTIYF. In nucleotides, the CDR3 is TGTGCCACCAGCGCCGAGGCGGCGGGAAACACCATATATTTT.

This chain uses TRBV15 with TRBJ2-3; 9 positions match TRBD2. Trimming cost V 1 base and J 10 bases; bases outside gene matches: 18. CDR1 and CDR2 (germline): LNHNV, YYDKDF (reference sequence). The length of the CDR3 is 18 residues. The DNA of the CDR3 is TGTGCCACCAGCAGAGTGCGGTTTAGCGGGAGTCCTAATTCATCGCAGTATTTT. This sequence encodes CATSRVRFSGSPNSSQYF.

The V gene is TRBV3-1 (or the pseudogene TRBV3-2), the J gene TRBJ1-4; D is ambiguous. Trimming pared 8 bases from V and 0 bases from J, leaving 13 bases between. This CDR3 spans 15 amino acids. Per the germline V gene, CDR1 is LGHDT and CDR2 is YNNKEL (reference sequence). Here the CDR3 reads CASGGETATNEKLFF. The CDR3 bases are TGTGCCAGCGGAGGAGAAACTGCAACTAATGAAAAACTGTTTTTT.